This TCR beta chain emerged from a study of T cell responses to AZD1222 COVID-19 vaccine. The CDR3 extends over 13 amino acids. Per germline, CDR1 MDHEN and CDR2 SYDVKM. Trimming shortened V by 7 bases and J by 0 bases, and 9 bases separated the two germline ends. Pooled in the analysis were second doses at about 4 or about 12 weeks. Sequencing was performed with immunoSEQ multiplex PCR; in TCRdb, only in-frame clones are kept and a portion is missing. The table lists about 180,000 clones, around 88% of them singletons, with approximately 10% in the top ten. This receptor was identified in an adult who received the AZD1222 COVID-19 vaccine. The specimen was peripheral blood, collected 28 days after the second AZD1222 dose. The chain recombines TRBV28 with TRBJ1-2, with D perhaps TRBD1 (6 bases). Here the CDR3 reads CASTRTANYGYTF. In nucleotides, the CDR3 is TGTGCCAGCACCAGGACAGCTAACTATGGCTACACCTTC.